The 19 T cell receptor beta chains in this list originate from one sample, sequenced in a study of T cells in tumors after PD-1 blockade. Only in-frame clones appear in the TCRdb table, and some are missing; sequencing was by immunoSEQ multiplex PCR. Altogether around 60,000 clones are present, about four fifths being singletons, with the ten largest covering around 15%. The sequencing here drew on PBMCs, taken before anti-PD-1 treatment. These receptors originate from a human donor with basal cell carcinoma.

Sample share makes this clone medium-sized. The chain combines TRBV12-3 or TRBV12-4 with TRBJ1-5; D unresolved. The CDR3 has 13 residues. The V end lost 3 bases, the J end lost 7 bases, and 10 bases lay between the germline ends. DNA of the CDR3: TGTGCCAGCAGTTTCGTTGGGGAACAGCCCCAGCATTTT. It specifies CASSFVGEQPQHF.

This clone has just a few counts. The chain carries TRBV12-3 or TRBV12-4 and TRBJ1-2, with D perhaps TRBD1 (5 bases). Trimming shortened V by 1 base and J by 3 bases, and 6 bases separated the two germline ends. The CDR3 has 13 amino acids. CDR3 loop: CASSLGGDYGYTF. The CDR3 DNA is TGTGCCAGCAGTTTAGGAGGGGACTATGGCTACACCTTC.

The V gene is TRBV5-5, the J gene TRBJ2-7, with TRBD2 identical over 11 bases. Per germline, CDR1 SGHKS and CDR2 YYEKEE (reference sequence). The CDR3 has 17 amino acids. V lost 3 bases and J lost 3; bases outside the gene matches: 11. The CDR3 region is CASSCGPSGGPSYEQYF. The CDR3 nucleotides read TGTGCCAGCAGCTGCGGGCCTAGCGGGGGGCCCAGCTACGAGCAGTACTTC.

The V and J genes are TRBV10-2 and TRBJ2-1; D call uncertain. Trimming cost V 0 bases and J 0 bases, with 6 bases left between them. This CDR3 spans 15 amino acids. From germline, CDR1 is WSHSY and CDR2 SAAADI. The CDR3 nucleotides read TGCGCCAGCAGTGAGTCACCAAACTCCTACAATGAGCAGTTCTTC. Protein sequence: CASSESPNSYNEQFF.

V usage is TRBV5-1 and J usage is TRBJ1-1; 7 positions agree with TRBD1. The CDR3 runs to 13 residues. Germline CDR1 reads SGHRS; CDR2 reads YFSETQ. V dropped 4 bases and J dropped 5; count of bases not matched to a gene: 5. The CDR3: CASSQQQGTEAFF. CDR3 in DNA: TGCGCCAGCAGCCAGCAACAGGGGACTGAAGCTTTCTTT.

This clone was picked up one time. The V gene is TRBV6-6, the J gene TRBJ2-5; possible D gene TRBD1, 5 bases. Trimming pared 6 bases from V and 5 bases from J, leaving 7 bases between. CDR1 is MNHNY and CDR2 is SVGAGI in the germline V gene (reference sequence). The CDR3 length is 11 residues. CDR3 DNA sequence: TGTGCCAGCAGGAAGGGGGAGACCCAGTACTTC. It yields the protein CASRKGETQYF.

Written as DNA, the CDR3 is TGTGCCAGCTCACCTCTGGGACAGGCGAACAAAGATACGCAGTATTTT. Its translation is CASSPLGQANKDTQYF. V gene TRBV18 combines with J gene TRBJ2-3; 8 positions agree with TRBD1. This CDR3 spans 16 amino acids. Germline values: CDR1 KGHSH, CDR2 LQKENI. The trim removed 3 bases at V and 5 bases at J, leaving 10 bases unmatched.

This chain connects TRBV18 to TRBJ2-3, with D possibly being TRBD2 (5 bases). Deletions cut 1 base from V and 0 bases from J, with 14 bases between. The germline V gene encodes CDR1 KGHSH and CDR2 LQKENI. The length of the CDR3 is 17 residues. CDR3 region: CASSPQLLGTSTDTQYF. The CDR3 DNA reads as TGTGCCAGCTCACCACAACTACTAGGTACTAGCACAGATACGCAGTATTTT. Complete variable domain (other parts from reference TRBV18 and TRBJ2-3): NAGVMQNPRHLVRRRGQEARLRCSPMKGHSHVYWYRQLPEEGLKFMVYLQKENIIDESGMPKERFSAEFPKEGPSILRIQQVVRGDSAAYFCASSPQLLGTSTDTQYFGPGTRLTVL.

Written as DNA, the CDR3 is TGCGCCAGCAGCTTGGAGCCGTGGGGACAGGAAAGCGAGCAGTACTTC. It translates to CASSLEPWGQESEQYF. This rearrangement joins TRBV5-1 to TRBJ2-7, with TRBD1 identical over 8 bases. V was pared by 0 bases and J by 6 bases, with 11 bases of the junction left unmatched. The germline CDR1 and CDR2 sequences are SGHRS and YFSETQ. The CDR3 contains 16 residues.

The gene calls are TRBV30 and TRBJ1-5, with unresolved D. Germline V gives CDR1 GTSNPN, CDR2 SVGIG (reference sequence). V gave up 2 bases and J gave up 5 bases, with 10 bases separating them. This CDR3 has 13 residues. The CDR3 DNA follows: TGTGCCTGGAGTCGGCTAGGCGATCAGCCCCAGCATTTT. It encodes CAWSRLGDQPQHF.

The chain carries TRBV5-1 and TRBJ1-1, with D maybe TRBD1 (5 bases). V lost 4 bases to trimming and J lost 4 bases, with 17 bases between them. Germline V CDR1 and CDR2: SGHRS, YFSETQ. The CDR3 has 15 amino acids. CDR3 bases: TGCGCCAGCAGCCCATCGGCAGGGAGGGGCACTGAAGCTTTCTTT. Protein: CASSPSAGRGTEAFF.

The chain carries TRBV13 and TRBJ1-2, with 8 bases matching TRBD1. V was clipped by 0 bases and J by 2 bases; unmatched bases: 2. This CDR3 comprises 15 residues. Germline V gene data show CDR1 as PRHDT and CDR2 as FYEKMQ (reference sequence). CDR3 DNA sequence: TGTGCCAGCAGCTTAGGGGACAGGGTGAACTATGGCTACACCTTC. Residues: CASSLGDRVNYGYTF.

The table lists this clone with a count of one. J is TRBJ2-2 and V is TRBV7-6, with TRBD1 matching over 10 bases. With 8 bases clipped from V and 4 bases from J, the junction kept 1 base outside the gene matches. CDR1 SGHVS and CDR2 FNYEAQ come from the germline V gene. The CDR3 consists of 13 residues. The CDR3 DNA reads as TGTGCCAGCCGGGACAGGGGCACCGGGGAGCTGTTTTTT. Its protein product is CASRDRGTGELFF.

V gene TRBV9 combines with J gene TRBJ2-5; D possibly uses TRBD1 or TRBD2 (5 bases each). Germline values: CDR1 SGDLS, CDR2 YYNGEE. The CDR3 contains 14 residues. V dropped 1 base and J dropped 3 bases, with 10 bases sitting between them. Here the CDR3 reads CASSVQGVEETQYF. The CDR3 DNA reads TGTGCCAGCAGCGTACAGGGAGTAGAAGAGACCCAGTACTTC.

This clone showed up just a few times. The rearrangement joins TRBV6-2 or TRBV6-3 to TRBJ1-2; no reliable D call. Germline V lookup: CDR1 MNHEY, CDR2 SVGEGT. The V and J ends lost 4 bases and 8 bases respectively, with 20 bases between them. The CDR3 is made up of 15 amino acids. The CDR3 loop reads CASSSAMTPRRGYTF. The CDR3 DNA reads TGTGCCAGCAGTTCCGCCATGACCCCTCGACGGGGCTACACCTTC.

The V call is TRBV29-1, the J call TRBJ1-2; D ambiguous. CDR1 SQVTM and CDR2 ANQGSEA come from the germline V gene. The CDR3 runs to 11 residues. Trimming cost V 2 bases and J 5 bases, with 6 bases left between them. The CDR3 spells CSVESGYGYTF. DNA for the CDR3: TGCAGCGTTGAATCAGGTTATGGCTACACCTTC.

The V call is TRBV28, the J call TRBJ2-7; 9 bases agree with TRBD1. The V gene end was trimmed by 7 bases and the J gene end by 7 bases; junction bases not matched to a gene: 11. CDR3 length: 14 residues. The V gene's germline CDR1 is MDHEN and CDR2 SYDVKM. CDR3 nucleotides: TGTGCCAGCACGCCGGGACAGGGATTAGGGGAGCAGTACTTC. This codes for CASTPGQGLGEQYF.

The chain combines TRBV7-9 with TRBJ1-1, with D possibly being TRBD1 (5 bases). The germline gives CDR1 SEHNR, CDR2 FQNEAQ (reference sequence). This CDR3 spans 15 amino acids. Trimming left V 4 bases short and J 1 base short, with 13 bases between. As DNA, the CDR3 is TGTGCCAGCAGCTCCTCAGGGATAGGGAACACTGAAGCTTTCTTT. This sequence encodes CASSSSGIGNTEAFF.

V gene TRBV10-1 combines with J gene TRBJ2-3; D is unclear. Germline values: CDR1 WNHNN, CDR2 SYGVQD (reference sequence). Trimming shortened V by 3 bases and J by 4 bases, and 5 bases separated the two germline ends. The CDR3 has 12 amino acids. The CDR3 here is CASSDQADTQYF. DNA of the CDR3: TGCGCCAGCAGTGATCAGGCAGATACGCAGTATTTT.